This T cell receptor beta chain was identified in a study of tumor-infiltrating lymphocytes in primary liver carcinoma. About the study: Aged between 30 and 69 years, the patients were men and women. Study-level points and caveats: A significantly higher top-250-clone fraction was recorded for tumors than for blood (p = 0.039).

Investigators took RNA and DNA out together from roughly 18-30 mg of unsorted bulk tissue. Starting material of around 490 ng total RNA yielded TCR beta cDNA via a constant-region primer. Generation of the TCR beta libraries relied on three nested multiplex PCR rounds using slightly modified ARM-PCR. Both of the initial two PCR rounds ran for 10 cycles and employed TRBV1-TRBV30 forward primers alongside a C-beta reverse primer. TCRdb ran MiXCR on the multiplex PCR reads and lists one entry per CDR3 protein. The profile shows about 64,000 distinct CDR3 sequences, 71% of them singletons. Looked up from germline, CDR1 is SGHRS and CDR2 is YFSETQ. Trimming removed 6 bases from V and 9 bases from J; junction bases left unmatched: 8. The CDR3 covers 15 residues. Of note for this clonotype: The antigen is undetermined.

Material for sequencing was liver tumor tissue from sampling region 4. Subset specified: tumor region T4, right-lateral pole. This sequence originates from a man aged 40-49 years with primary liver carcinoma and hepatitis B virus infection. The V and J genes are TRBV5-1 and TRBJ2-1, with 14 bases fitting TRBD2. The CDR3 DNA sequence: TGCGCCAGCAAATCACGACTAGCGGGAGGGAGTGAGCAGTTCTTC. Protein sequence: CASKSRLAGGSEQFF.